The 22 T cell receptor beta chains reported below all come from one sample, sequenced in a study of blood T cell repertoires in COVID-19. Libraries were prepared by immunoSEQ multiplex PCR; TCRdb keeps only in-frame clonotypes and omits some of them. The sample consists of approximately 500,000 clones, around 85% of them appearing once. Sequencing used peripheral blood. The receptors stem from a human donor in a cohort sampled during active COVID-19.

The gene calls are TRBV9 and TRBJ2-3, with 10 bases lining up with TRBD2. Trimming at V came to 2 bases and at J to 9 bases, leaving 6 bases not matched to a gene. The CDR3 totals 14 residues. Looked up from germline, CDR1 is SGDLS and CDR2 is YYNGEE. The DNA for the CDR3 is TGTGCCAGCAGCGTCGAGACTAGCGGGTTCACGCAGTATTTT. This translates into CASSVETSGFTQYF.

The chain couples TRBV18 to TRBJ1-1, with D hard to call. CDR3 size: 14 residues. V lost 1 base and J lost 3, with 9 bases in between. CDR1 and CDR2 (germline): KGHSH, LQKENI. The CDR3 protein is CASSPRIGDTEAFF. The CDR3 coding sequence is TGTGCCAGCTCACCACGGATCGGGGACACTGAAGCTTTCTTT.

The chain has TRBV11-3 and TRBJ2-1; TRBD1 matches 7 bases. The CDR3 sequence is 15 residues long. Germline assignment: CDR1 SGHNT and CDR2 YENEEA. V was pared by 2 bases and J by 1 base, with 2 bases of the junction left unmatched. The CDR3 DNA is TGTGCCAGCAGCTTAAACAGGGGATCCTACAATGAGCAGTTCTTC. Protein product: CASSLNRGSYNEQFF.

The chain is built from TRBV28 and TRBJ2-7, with TRBD2 matching over 13 bases. Germline V gene lookup returns CDR1 MDHEN and CDR2 SYDVKM. V lost 6 bases and J lost 7; bases outside the gene matches: 15. The CDR3 length is 17 residues. The chain's CDR3 is CASRPPDGLAGAGEQYF. The CDR3, as DNA: TGTGCCAGCAGACCCCCAGATGGACTAGCGGGAGCGGGGGAGCAGTACTTC.

The rearrangement uses TRBV3-1 (or the pseudogene TRBV3-2) and TRBJ1-1; D possibly corresponds to TRBD1 (6 bases). The V end was cut by 1 base, the J end by 5 bases, with 11 bases between. This CDR3 has 14 amino acids. Germline V gene lookup returns CDR1 LGHDT and CDR2 YNNKEL (reference sequence). The CDR3 sequence is CASSQGRGGTEAFF. CDR3 DNA: TGTGCCAGCAGCCAAGGAAGGGGGGGGACTGAAGCTTTCTTT.

This clone was observed a few times. The chain joins TRBV7-9 to TRBJ2-5, with no clear D. Germline-derived CDR1 and CDR2 are SEHNR and FQNEAQ (reference sequence). This CDR3 has 14 residues. V lost 2 bases to trimming and J lost 2 bases, with 9 bases between them. The CDR3 nucleotides are TGTGCCAGCAGCTTAAATCAGAGGCAAGAGACCCAGTACTTC. Protein product: CASSLNQRQETQYF.

This sequence joins TRBV24-1 and TRBJ1-1, with TRBD1 identical over 8 bases. V trimming: 3 bases; J trimming: 6 bases; junction bases outside the gene matches: 2. The CDR3 covers 13 residues. CDR1 is KGHDR and CDR2 is SFDVKD in the germline V gene. CDR3 sequence (DNA): TGTGCCACCAGTGATGACAGGGGTGCTGAAGCTTTCTTT. It encodes CATSDDRGAEAFF.

The chain joins TRBV7-3 to TRBJ1-1; D might be TRBD1 (6 bases). The CDR3 loop spans 13 amino acids. V shed 5 bases and J shed 4 bases, with 11 bases lying between them. CDR1 and CDR2 (germline): SGHTA, FQGTGA. CDR3 in DNA: TGTGCCAGCAGCCCGCAGGGGATCACTGAAGCTTTCTTT. It is translated as CASSPQGITEAFF.

V is TRBV29-1 and J is TRBJ2-3, with TRBD1 matching 8 bases. V was pared by 2 bases and J by 2 bases, with 6 bases of the junction left unmatched. Germline CDR1 and CDR2: SQVTM and ANQGSEA. The length of the CDR3 is 15 residues. CDR3: CSVEPRQGTTDTQYF. The CDR3 coding sequence is TGCAGCGTTGAACCCCGACAGGGGACCACAGATACGCAGTATTTT.

The CDR3 loop is CASSLLGGTVIRPQHF. CDR3 in DNA: TGTGCCAGCAGCCTCCTTGGCGGGACCGTGATAAGGCCCCAGCATTTT. This chain connects TRBV7-2 to TRBJ1-5; the D gene is possibly TRBD1 (5 bases). The V end was cut by 5 bases, the J end by 9 bases, with 23 bases between. This CDR3 spans 16 amino acids. Germline CDR1 SGHTA, CDR2 FQGNSA.

The chain carries TRBV3-1 (or the pseudogene TRBV3-2) and TRBJ2-2, with D perhaps matching TRBD2 (5 bases). This CDR3 spans 12 amino acids. Trimming pared 10 bases from V and 7 bases from J, leaving 13 bases between. Germline CDR1 is LGHDT and CDR2 is YNNKEL (reference sequence). CDR3 sequence reads: CATKRYDGELFF. For the CDR3, the DNA is TGTGCCACCAAGCGGTATGACGGGGAGCTGTTTTTT.

The chain recombines TRBV28 with TRBJ2-7; 7 positions match TRBD2. The CDR3 length is 13 residues. The V and J ends lost 2 bases and 6 bases, in that order; junction bases with no gene match: 4. The V gene's germline CDR1 is MDHEN and CDR2 SYDVKM. The CDR3 loop reads CASSLGLVGEQYF. The DNA for the CDR3 is TGTGCCAGCAGTTTAGGACTAGTGGGCGAGCAGTACTTC.

This rearrangement joins TRBV28 to TRBJ2-1, with D unclear. The CDR3 covers 13 residues. Germline loops: CDR1 MDHEN, CDR2 SYDVKM. Trimming pared 10 bases from V and 9 bases from J, leaving 19 bases between. CDR3 region: CATRPPGDGEQFF. The CDR3 DNA is TGTGCCACTAGACCCCCCGGCGACGGTGAGCAGTTCTTC. Full variable domain (outside the CDR3, taken from reference TRBV28 and TRBJ2-1): DVKVTQSSRYLVKRTGEKVFLECVQDMDHENMFWYRQDPGLGLRLIYFSYDVKMKEKGDIPEGYSVSREKKERFSLILESASTNQTSMYLCATRPPGDGEQFFGPGTRLTVL.

The chain combines TRBV27 with TRBJ1-5; 7 positions match TRBD1. Germline V gives CDR1 MNHEY, CDR2 SMNVEV (reference sequence). V lost 5 bases to trimming and J lost 7 bases; unmatched junction nucleotides: 20. The CDR3 loop spans 18 amino acids. This CDR3 reads CASSQKKDTGAPTQPQHF. CDR3 in DNA: TGTGCCAGCAGTCAAAAAAAGGATACAGGGGCCCCGACCCAGCCCCAGCATTTT.

V usage is TRBV30 and J usage is TRBJ1-4, with D hard to call. This CDR3 region has 14 residues. V was pared by 0 bases and J by 3 bases, with 8 bases between. Germline values: CDR1 GTSNPN, CDR2 SVGIG (reference sequence). The CDR3 DNA reads TGTGCCTGGAGTGTTGGAGCACCTAATGAAAAACTGTTTTTT. This codes for CAWSVGAPNEKLFF.

The genes are TRBV6-5 and TRBJ1-4; tentative D call: TRBD1 (5 bases). The germline V gene encodes CDR1 MNHEY and CDR2 SVGAGI. CDR3 length: 13 amino acids. V was shortened by 8 bases and J by 8 bases, with 15 bases between the two germline ends. CDR3 nucleotide sequence: TGTGCCAGCTCGGGCAGGGCGCGGGAAAAACTGTTTTTT. Its translation is CASSGRAREKLFF.

The V gene is TRBV5-4, the J gene TRBJ1-2; perhaps TRBD1 as D (6 bases). V dropped 4 bases and J dropped 4 bases, with 17 bases sitting between them. The CDR3 covers 15 residues. CDR1 is SGHNT, CDR2 YYREEE, per germline (reference sequence). CDR3 region: CASSAGVQGTYGYTF. CDR3 nucleotides: TGTGCCAGCAGCGCGGGAGTTCAGGGGACCTATGGCTACACCTTC.

The rearrangement uses TRBV12-3 or TRBV12-4 and TRBJ2-5; 8 nucleotides line up with TRBD1. The CDR3 has 13 amino acids. The V and J ends lost 6 bases and 5 bases, in that order; junction bases with no gene match: 5. CDR3 nucleotide sequence: TGTGCCAGCAGCAGGACAGGGCAGGAGACCCAGTACTTC. Translation gives CASSRTGQETQYF.

This chain uses TRBV2 with TRBJ2-3; TRBD1 is a possible D gene (6 bases). V was pared by 5 bases and J by 0 bases, with 12 bases between. From germline, CDR1 is SNHLY and CDR2 FYNNEI. The CDR3 totals 15 residues. The CDR3 here is CASSRTVPSTDTQYF. For the CDR3, the DNA is TGTGCCAGCAGTAGGACAGTCCCTAGCACAGATACGCAGTATTTT.

This clone has just a few counts. The chain uses TRBV28 and TRBJ1-1; TRBD1 agrees at 8 bases. The CDR3 length is 14 residues. V was clipped by 4 bases and J by 4 bases; unmatched bases: 5. CDR1 and CDR2 from the germline V gene are MDHEN and SYDVKM. DNA for the CDR3: TGTGCCAGCAGTTCGGCAGGGGGCCGCACTGAAGCTTTCTTT. Residues: CASSSAGGRTEAFF.

CDR3 in amino acids: CASSEPQGAGGNTIYF. The CDR3 DNA follows: TGCGCCAGCAGTGAACCACAGGGGGCCGGGGGGAACACCATATATTTT. This sequence joins TRBV10-2 and TRBJ1-3; 9 bases map to TRBD1. Germline values: CDR1 WSHSY, CDR2 SAAADI. After removal of 3 bases from V and 7 bases from J, the junction contained 10 bases not matched to a gene. The CDR3 is made up of 16 amino acids.

As to this clone: Given a much more abundant clone one base away, this may be a read error. The genes are TRBV28 and TRBJ2-7; no clear D gene. This CDR3 spans 11 amino acids. The V gene lost 3 bases and the J gene lost 5 bases, with 5 bases spanning the gap. Germline CDR1 is MDHEN and CDR2 is SYDVKM. Here the CDR3 DNA reads TGTGCCAGCAGTTTCTACCACGAGCAGTACTTC. This codes for CASSFYHEQYF.